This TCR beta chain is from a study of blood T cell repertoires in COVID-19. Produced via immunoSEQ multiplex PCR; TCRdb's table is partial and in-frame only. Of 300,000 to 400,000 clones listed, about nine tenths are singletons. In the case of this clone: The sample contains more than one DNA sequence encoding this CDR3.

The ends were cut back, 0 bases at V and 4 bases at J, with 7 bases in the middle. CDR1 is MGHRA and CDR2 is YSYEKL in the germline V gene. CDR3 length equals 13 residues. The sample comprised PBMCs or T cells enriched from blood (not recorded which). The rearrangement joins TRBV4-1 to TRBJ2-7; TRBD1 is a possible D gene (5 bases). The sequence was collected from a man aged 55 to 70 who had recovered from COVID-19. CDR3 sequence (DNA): TGCGCCAGCAGCCAAGACAGGGATTACGAGCAGTACTTC. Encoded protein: CASSQDRDYEQYF.